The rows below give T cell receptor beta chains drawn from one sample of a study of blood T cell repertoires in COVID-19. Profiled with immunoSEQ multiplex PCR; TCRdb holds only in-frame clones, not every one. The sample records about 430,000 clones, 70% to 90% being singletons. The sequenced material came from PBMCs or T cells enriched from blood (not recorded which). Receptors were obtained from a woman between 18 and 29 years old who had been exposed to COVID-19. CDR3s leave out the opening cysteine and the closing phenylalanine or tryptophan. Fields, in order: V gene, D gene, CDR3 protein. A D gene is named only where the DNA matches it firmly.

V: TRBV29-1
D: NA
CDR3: SVVLVHRVYEQY

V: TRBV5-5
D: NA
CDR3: ASSWTALYEQY

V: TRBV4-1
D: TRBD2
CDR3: ASSPDPSGSAHEQF

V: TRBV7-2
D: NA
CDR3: ASSLVQGAGNTIY

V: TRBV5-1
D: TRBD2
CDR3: ASRFSGIADTQY

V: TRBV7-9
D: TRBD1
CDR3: ASSLEGTGFEAF

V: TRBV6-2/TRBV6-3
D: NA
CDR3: ASSREGEVYEQY

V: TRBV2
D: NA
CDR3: ASSALLGNTGELF

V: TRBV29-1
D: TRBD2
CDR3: SVDGLAGVRYNEQF

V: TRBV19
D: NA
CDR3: ASSRRTLAEAF

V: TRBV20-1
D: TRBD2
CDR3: SASSSGSHEQY

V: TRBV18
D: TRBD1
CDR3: ASSPTGANYGYT

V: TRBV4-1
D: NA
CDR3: ASSQESRRYTDTQY

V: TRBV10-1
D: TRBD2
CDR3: ATKSGRASVTQY

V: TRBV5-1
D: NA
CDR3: ASTQGRGTNEKLF

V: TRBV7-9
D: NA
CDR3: ASSRRGIDNSPLH

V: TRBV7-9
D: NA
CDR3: ASSPPSLNEQY

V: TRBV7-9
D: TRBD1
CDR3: ASRLQGDTIY

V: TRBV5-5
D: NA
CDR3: ASSLSGTYNEQF

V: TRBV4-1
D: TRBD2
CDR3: ASNPGPAGGNEQF

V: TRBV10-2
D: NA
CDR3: ASSGTDSGGTEAF

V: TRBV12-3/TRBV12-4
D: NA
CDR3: ASSLRQNNEQF

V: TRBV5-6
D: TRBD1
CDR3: ASSLLRQGDNEQF

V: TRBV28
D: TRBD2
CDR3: ASSLSGTTYEQY

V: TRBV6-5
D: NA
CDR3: ASSTGTLYEQY

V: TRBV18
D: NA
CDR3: ASSPSERVMNTEAF

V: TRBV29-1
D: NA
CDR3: SVDAPGRVGGSGANVLT

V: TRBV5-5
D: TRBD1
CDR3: ASSLVGGGQPQH

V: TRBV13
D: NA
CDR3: ASSPEGTDTQY

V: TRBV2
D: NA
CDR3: ASRLRRFNEKLF

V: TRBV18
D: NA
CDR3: ASSPAPGEKLF

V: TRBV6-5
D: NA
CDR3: ASLARDHPYEQY

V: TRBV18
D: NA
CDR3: ASSLQGSSTDTQY

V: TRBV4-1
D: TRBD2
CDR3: ASSPSGRSEQF

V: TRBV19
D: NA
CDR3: ATEAGSNQPQH

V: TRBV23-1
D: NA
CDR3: ASSYSDGVGNEKLF

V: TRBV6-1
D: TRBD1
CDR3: ASSEAGTASYEQY

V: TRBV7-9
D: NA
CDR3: ASSLAHRGTNEKLF

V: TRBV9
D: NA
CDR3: ASSVWENGELF

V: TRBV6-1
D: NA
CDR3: ASSESQDYGYT

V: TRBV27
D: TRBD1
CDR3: ASRVTGDTDLAKNIQY

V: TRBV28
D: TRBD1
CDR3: ASSWTGATNQPQH

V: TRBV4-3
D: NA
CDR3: ASSRDTISRSTDTQY

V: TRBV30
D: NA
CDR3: AWSPGNWYGYT

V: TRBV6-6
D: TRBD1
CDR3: ASSTGTGWNQPQH

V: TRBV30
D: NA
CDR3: AWGGSGYNSPLH

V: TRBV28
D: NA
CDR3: ASSLLSSGNTIY

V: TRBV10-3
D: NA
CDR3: AISARTPQGNEAF

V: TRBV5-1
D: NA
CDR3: ASSFHLTGDYEQY

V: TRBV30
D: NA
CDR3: AWSQRDGYT